Each of the 12 T cell receptor beta chains below was sequenced from the same sample in a study of T-cell reconstitution after alpha-beta-depleted transplantation in children. Unique molecular identifiers were built into the TCRbeta library. Each CDR3 protein gets one entry after TCRdb re-called the PCR reads with MiXCR. This table has hundreds of thousands of distinct CDR3 sequences, around a sixth appearing once. The input for sequencing was PBMCs from the stem cell graft donor, taken from the stem cell graft. The receptors were gathered from a human donor who donated a stem cell graft to a child with acute myeloid leukemia.

The sample holds many counts of this clonotype. The chain joins TRBV12-3 or TRBV12-4 to TRBJ2-1; 12 bases match TRBD2. This CDR3 has 14 amino acids. The ends lost 3 bases at V and 13 bases at J; junction bases unmatched: 7. The DNA of the CDR3 is TGTGCCAGCAGTTTGGGCCTAGCGGGGGGGCTCCAGTTCTTC. Protein sequence: CASSLGLAGGLQFF.

The rearrangement links TRBV5-6 to TRBJ2-3, with D possibly matching TRBD1 (6 bases). Germline V gene lookup returns CDR1 SGHDT and CDR2 YYEEEE. The CDR3 spans 11 residues. Trimming took off 7 bases at V and 6 bases at J, with 9 bases between the two ends. The CDR3 is CASQQGDTQYF. For the CDR3, the DNA is TGTGCCAGCCAGCAGGGGGATACGCAGTATTTT.

In this sample, this clonotype turned up a few times. The genes are TRBV5-5 and TRBJ1-1; the match to TRBD1 covers 7 bases. V dropped 5 bases and J dropped 5; count of bases not matched to a gene: 15. This CDR3 is 16 amino acids long. Germline assignment: CDR1 SGHKS and CDR2 YYEKEE (reference sequence). DNA of the CDR3: TGTGCCAGCAGACTTGACAGGGTACGGGTGAGGACTGAAGCTTTCTTT. It specifies CASRLDRVRVRTEAFF. Using reference TRBV5-5 and TRBJ1-1 for the parts outside the CDR3, the full variable domain is DAGVTQSPTHLIKTRGQQVTLRCSPISGHKSVSWYQQVLGQGPQFIFQYYEKEERGRGNFPDRFSARQFPNYSSELNVNALLLGDSALYLCASRLDRVRVRTEAFFGQGTRLTVV.

This clonotype has a count of ten or more. The chain has TRBV20-1 and TRBJ2-7, with 11 bases that match TRBD2. Germline CDR1 is DFQATT and CDR2 is SNEGSKA (reference sequence). Germline trimming cut 3 bases from V and 0 bases from J; bases unmatched to any gene: 7. The CDR3 covers 16 residues. CDR3: CSASILAGAFSYEQYF. The CDR3 bases are TGCAGTGCTAGTATACTAGCGGGGGCCTTCTCCTACGAGCAGTACTTC.

This clonotype was counted at least ten times. The chain carries TRBV5-6 and TRBJ2-7, with a tentative D call TRBD1 (6 bases). V was cut by 2 bases and J by 6 bases, with 18 bases left in between. In germline, CDR1 is SGHDT, CDR2 YYEEEE. This CDR3 has 15 residues. The CDR3 sequence is CASSFRSRGSSEQYV. The CDR3, as DNA: TGTGCCAGCAGCTTTAGGAGCAGGGGCTCGAGCGAGCAGTACGTC.

This clonotype was observed a few times. The V gene is TRBV27, the J gene TRBJ2-2, with a weak D call TRBD1 (5 bases). CDR1 MNHEY and CDR2 SMNVEV come from the germline V gene (reference sequence). V was trimmed by 10 bases and J by 3 bases, leaving 12 bases between them. The length of the CDR3 is 13 residues. The CDR3 DNA reads as TGTGCCACGGGCAGGGTAGACACCGGGGAGCTGTTTTTT. It translates to CATGRVDTGELFF.

This clonotype came up many times. This chain links TRBV7-9 with TRBJ2-1; D ambiguous. The germline V and J ends were trimmed by 4 bases and 12 bases, with 16 bases remaining between them. Germline CDR1 is SEHNR and CDR2 is FQNEAQ (reference sequence). The CDR3 has 13 residues. This chain's CDR3 is CASSSLQSPRQFF. CDR3 nucleotides: TGTGCCAGCAGCTCTCTACAGTCCCCTAGGCAGTTCTTC.

This clonotype has at least ten counts. The V gene is TRBV6-5, the J gene TRBJ2-2; TRBD1 aligns across 8 bases. V lost 4 bases to trimming and J lost 7 bases; unmatched junction nucleotides: 5. Germline CDR1 MNHEY, CDR2 SVGAGI. CDR3 length equals 14 residues. Here the CDR3 reads CASSSRQGRGELFF. The CDR3 DNA is TGTGCCAGCAGTTCCCGACAGGGGCGCGGGGAGCTGTTTTTT.

The V and J genes are TRBV7-2 and TRBJ2-2; D might be TRBD1 (5 bases). V shed 1 base and J shed 5 bases, with 14 bases lying between them. The germline CDR1 and CDR2 sequences are SGHTA and FQGNSA. The CDR3 sequence is 16 residues long. Here the CDR3 DNA reads TGTGCCAGCAGCTTAGGGGGCACCTTGGAGACCGGGGAGCTGTTTTTT. Its translation is CASSLGGTLETGELFF.

This clonotype was counted at least ten times. This chain links TRBV7-2 with TRBJ2-7, with TRBD1 identical over 9 bases. The V segment lost 4 bases and the J segment 7 bases; nucleotides outside the gene matches: 11. Germline assignment: CDR1 SGHTA and CDR2 FQGNSA. The CDR3 has 15 residues. The CDR3 bases are TGTGCCAGCAGCTCAGCCCCACAGGGGGCGTATGAGCAGTACTTC. Protein product: CASSSAPQGAYEQYF.

The chain uses TRBV7-9 and TRBJ2-7, with D perhaps matching TRBD2 (6 bases). The CDR3 contains 13 residues. Germline V gives CDR1 SEHNR, CDR2 FQNEAQ (reference sequence). CDR3 residues: CAISGLRYYEQYF. The CDR3, as DNA: TGTGCGATCAGCGGGCTCAGGTACTACGAGCAGTACTTC.

The rearrangement joins TRBV5-1 to TRBJ1-1; the D is unclear. Germline V CDR1 and CDR2: SGHRS, YFSETQ. V was cut by 1 base and J by 4 bases, with 17 bases left in between. The CDR3 has 16 amino acids. The CDR3 nucleotides read TGCGCCAGCAGCTTGATGGTGGGCTCCGGTGGCACTGAAGCTTTCTTT. This sequence encodes CASSLMVGSGGTEAFF.